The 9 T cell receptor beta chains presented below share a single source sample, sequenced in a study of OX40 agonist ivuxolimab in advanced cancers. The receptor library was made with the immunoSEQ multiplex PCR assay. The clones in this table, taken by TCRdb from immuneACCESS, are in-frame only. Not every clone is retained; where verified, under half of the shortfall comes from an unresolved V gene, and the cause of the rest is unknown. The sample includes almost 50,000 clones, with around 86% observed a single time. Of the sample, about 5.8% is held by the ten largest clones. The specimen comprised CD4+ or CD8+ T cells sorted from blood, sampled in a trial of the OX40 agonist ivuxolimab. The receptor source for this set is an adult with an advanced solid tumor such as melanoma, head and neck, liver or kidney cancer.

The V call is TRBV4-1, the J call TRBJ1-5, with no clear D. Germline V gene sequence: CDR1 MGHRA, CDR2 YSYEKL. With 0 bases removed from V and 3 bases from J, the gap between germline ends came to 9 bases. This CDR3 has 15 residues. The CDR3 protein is CASSQDWTLNQPQHF. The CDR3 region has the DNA TGCGCCAGCAGCCAAGATTGGACTCTCAATCAGCCCCAGCATTTT.

The DNA for the CDR3 is TGTGCCAGCAGTTTCGGTGCAGGGTCTATAGATACGCAGTATTTT. Encoded protein: CASSFGAGSIDTQYF. The genes are TRBV27 and TRBJ2-3; tentatively, D is TRBD1 (5 bases). This CDR3 has 15 amino acids. Trimming took off 3 bases at V and 5 bases at J, with 15 bases between the two ends. Germline CDR1 is MNHEY and CDR2 is SMNVEV (reference sequence).

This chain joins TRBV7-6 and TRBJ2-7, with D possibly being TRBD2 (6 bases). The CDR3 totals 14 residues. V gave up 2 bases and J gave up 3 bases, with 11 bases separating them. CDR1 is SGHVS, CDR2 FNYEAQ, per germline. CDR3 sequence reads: CASSLRGLSYEQYF. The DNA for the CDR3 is TGTGCCAGCAGCTTACGGGGACTGAGCTACGAGCAGTACTTC.

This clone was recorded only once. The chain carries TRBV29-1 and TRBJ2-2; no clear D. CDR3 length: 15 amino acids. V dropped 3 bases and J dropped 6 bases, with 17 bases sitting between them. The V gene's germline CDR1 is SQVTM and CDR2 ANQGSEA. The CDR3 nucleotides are TGCAGCGTTGAGGTGGCCGGACCCTTTGCCGGGGAGCTGTTTTTT. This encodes CSVEVAGPFAGELFF.

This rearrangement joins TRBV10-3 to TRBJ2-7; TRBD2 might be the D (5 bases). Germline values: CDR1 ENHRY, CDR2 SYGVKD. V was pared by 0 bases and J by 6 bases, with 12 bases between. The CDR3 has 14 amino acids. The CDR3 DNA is TGTGCCATCAGTGAGTCAGGAGGTCAGCCCGAGCAGTACGTC. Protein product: CAISESGGQPEQYV.

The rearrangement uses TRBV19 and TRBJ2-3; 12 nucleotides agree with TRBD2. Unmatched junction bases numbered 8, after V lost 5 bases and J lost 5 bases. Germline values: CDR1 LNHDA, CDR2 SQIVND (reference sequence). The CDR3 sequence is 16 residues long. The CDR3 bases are TGTGCCAGTAGTCCTCAGTGGGGACTAGCGGGAGATACGCAGTATTTT. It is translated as CASSPQWGLAGDTQYF.

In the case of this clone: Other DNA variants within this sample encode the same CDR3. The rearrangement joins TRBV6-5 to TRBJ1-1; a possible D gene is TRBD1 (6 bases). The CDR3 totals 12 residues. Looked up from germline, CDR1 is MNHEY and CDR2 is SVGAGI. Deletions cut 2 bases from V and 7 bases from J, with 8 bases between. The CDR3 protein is CASSYRGIEAFF. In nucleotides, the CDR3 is TGTGCCAGCAGTTACAGGGGGATTGAAGCTTTCTTT.

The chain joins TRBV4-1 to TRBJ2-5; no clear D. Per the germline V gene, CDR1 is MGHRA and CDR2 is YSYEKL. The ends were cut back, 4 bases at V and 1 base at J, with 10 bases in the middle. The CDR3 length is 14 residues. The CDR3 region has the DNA TGCGCCAGCAGCCTTCCCAGTAGCCAAGAGACCCAGTACTTC. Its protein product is CASSLPSSQETQYF.

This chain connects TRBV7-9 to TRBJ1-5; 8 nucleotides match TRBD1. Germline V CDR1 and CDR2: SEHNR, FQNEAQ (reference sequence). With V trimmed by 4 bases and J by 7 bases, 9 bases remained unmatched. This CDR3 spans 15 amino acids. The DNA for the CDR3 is TGTGCCAGCAGCTCGACAGGGGAAGTCCACCAGCCCCAGCATTTT. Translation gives CASSSTGEVHQPQHF.